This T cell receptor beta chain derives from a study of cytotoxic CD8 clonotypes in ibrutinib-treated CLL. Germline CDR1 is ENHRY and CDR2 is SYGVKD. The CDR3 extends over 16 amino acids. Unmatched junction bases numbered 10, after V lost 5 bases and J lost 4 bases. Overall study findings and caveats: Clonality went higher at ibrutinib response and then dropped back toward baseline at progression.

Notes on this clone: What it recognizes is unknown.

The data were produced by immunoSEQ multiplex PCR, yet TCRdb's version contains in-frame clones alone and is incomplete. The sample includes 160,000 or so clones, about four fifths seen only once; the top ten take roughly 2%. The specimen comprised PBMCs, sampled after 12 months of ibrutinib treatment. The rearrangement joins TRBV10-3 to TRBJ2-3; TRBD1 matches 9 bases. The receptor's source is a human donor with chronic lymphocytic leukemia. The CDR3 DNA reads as TGTGCCATCAGTAAAAAAAGGACAGGGGCTGCAGATACGCAGTATTTT. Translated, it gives CAISKKRTGAADTQYF.